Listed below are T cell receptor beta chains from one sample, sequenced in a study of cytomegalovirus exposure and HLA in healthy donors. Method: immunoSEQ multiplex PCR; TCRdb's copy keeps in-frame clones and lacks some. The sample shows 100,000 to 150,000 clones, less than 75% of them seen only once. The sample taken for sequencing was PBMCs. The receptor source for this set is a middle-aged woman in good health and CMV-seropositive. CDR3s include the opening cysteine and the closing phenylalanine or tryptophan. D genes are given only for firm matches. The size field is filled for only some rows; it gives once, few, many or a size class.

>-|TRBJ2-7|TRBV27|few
CASRTGYEQYF
TGTGCCAGTCGGACTGGCTACGAGCAGTACTTC
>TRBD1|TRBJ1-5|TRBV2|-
CASTQGEVGRPQHF
TGTGCCAGCACCCAGGGGGAGGTGGGACGGCCCCAGCATTTT
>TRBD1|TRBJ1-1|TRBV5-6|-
CASTEKGQTGYTEAFF
TGTGCCAGCACCGAAAAGGGGCAGACAGGGTACACTGAAGCTTTCTTT
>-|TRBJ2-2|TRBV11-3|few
CASSLMGGADTGELFF
TGTGCCAGCAGCTTAATGGGCGGGGCCGACACCGGGGAGCTGTTTTTT
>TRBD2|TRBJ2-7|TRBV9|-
CASSVEAGSSYEQYF
TGTGCCAGCAGCGTAGAAGCGGGGAGCTCCTACGAGCAGTACTTC
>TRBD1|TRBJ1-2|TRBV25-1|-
CASSGQGGRFYGYTF
TGTGCCAGCTCCGGACAGGGAGGGAGATTCTATGGCTACACCTTC
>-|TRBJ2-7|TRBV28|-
CASSAYREQYF
TGTGCCAGCAGTGCATACAGGGAGCAGTACTTC
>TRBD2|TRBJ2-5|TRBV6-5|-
CASSSPSGGPETQYF
TGTGCCAGCAGTTCCCCCAGCGGGGGCCCAGAGACCCAGTACTTC
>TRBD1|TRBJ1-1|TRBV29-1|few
CSVGGGQGALTEAFF
TGCAGCGTGGGAGGCGGACAGGGGGCGCTCACTGAAGCTTTCTTT
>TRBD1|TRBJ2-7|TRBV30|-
CAWSRRSPGTVAYEQYF
TGTGCCTGGAGCCGGAGGTCCCCCGGGACAGTAGCCTACGAGCAGTACTTC
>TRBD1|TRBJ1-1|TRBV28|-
CASSSLPQPGQGGAFF
TGTGCCAGCAGTTCACTTCCCCAGCCCGGACAGGGGGGAGCTTTCTTT
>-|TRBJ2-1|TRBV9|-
CASSVGEVKGNEQFF
TGTGCCAGCAGCGTAGGGGAGGTTAAAGGCAATGAGCAGTTCTTC
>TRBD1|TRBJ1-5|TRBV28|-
CASSRDRGSNQPQHF
TGTGCCAGCAGTCGGGACAGGGGTAGCAATCAGCCCCAGCATTTT
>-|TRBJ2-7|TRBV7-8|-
CASSSGDSGSYEQYF
TGTGCCAGCAGCTCCGGGGACTCCGGTTCCTACGAGCAGTACTTC
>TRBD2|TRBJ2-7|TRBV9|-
CASSVAGGKYEQYF
TGTGCCAGCAGCGTAGCGGGGGGGAAGTACGAGCAGTACTTC
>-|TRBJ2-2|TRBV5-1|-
CASRPPLSDSNTGELFF
TGCGCCAGCAGACCCCCCCTATCGGACAGTAACACCGGGGAGCTGTTTTTT
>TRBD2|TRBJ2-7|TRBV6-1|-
CASSPGTSGPYEQYF
TGTGCCAGCAGCCCCGGGACTAGCGGACCCTACGAGCAGTACTTC
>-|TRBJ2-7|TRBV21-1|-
CASSSTQRGFNYEQYF
TGTGCCAGCAGCTCGACCCAACGGGGTTTTAACTACGAGCAGTACTTC
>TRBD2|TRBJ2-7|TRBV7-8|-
CASSRILAGAAYEQYF
TGTGCCAGCAGCCGAATCCTAGCGGGAGCGGCCTACGAGCAGTACTTC
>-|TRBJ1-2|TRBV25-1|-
CASSEFGIEDGYTF
TGTGCCAGCAGTGAATTCGGGATTGAAGATGGCTACACCTTC
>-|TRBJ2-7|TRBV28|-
CASSLPEQGIGYEQYF
TGTGCCAGCAGTTTGCCTGAACAGGGAATTGGCTACGAGCAGTACTTC
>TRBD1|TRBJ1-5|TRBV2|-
CASSGTGGNQPQHF
TGTGCCAGCAGTGGGACAGGGGGCAATCAGCCCCAGCATTTT
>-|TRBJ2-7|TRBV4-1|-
CASSQDQRGLAYEQYF
TGCGCCAGCAGCCAAGATCAAAGGGGGTTGGCCTACGAGCAGTACTTC
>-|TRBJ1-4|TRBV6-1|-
CASSRTEGNKLFF
TGTGCCAGCAGCCGGACGGAGGGGAACAAACTGTTTTTT
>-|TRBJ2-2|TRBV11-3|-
CASSSRPGGPGELFF
TGTGCCAGCAGCTCCCGCCCCGGGGGTCCCGGGGAGCTGTTTTTT
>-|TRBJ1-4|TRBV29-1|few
CSVEDLTGEKLFF
TGCAGCGTTGAAGACCTGACAGGAGAAAAACTGTTTTTT